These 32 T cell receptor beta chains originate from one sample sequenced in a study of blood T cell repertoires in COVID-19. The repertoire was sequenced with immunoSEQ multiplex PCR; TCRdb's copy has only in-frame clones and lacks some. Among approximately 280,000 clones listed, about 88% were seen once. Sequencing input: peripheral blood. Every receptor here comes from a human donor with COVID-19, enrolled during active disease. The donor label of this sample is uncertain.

The CDR3 sequence: CATTPLTSGKTEQFF. For the CDR3, the DNA is TGTGCCACGACCCCCTTGACTAGCGGGAAGACTGAGCAGTTCTTC. The rearrangement joins TRBV2 to TRBJ2-1; TRBD2 aligns across 11 bases. Germline assignment: CDR1 SNHLY and CDR2 FYNNEI. This CDR3 has 15 residues. With V trimmed by 10 bases and J by 9 bases, 14 bases remained unmatched.

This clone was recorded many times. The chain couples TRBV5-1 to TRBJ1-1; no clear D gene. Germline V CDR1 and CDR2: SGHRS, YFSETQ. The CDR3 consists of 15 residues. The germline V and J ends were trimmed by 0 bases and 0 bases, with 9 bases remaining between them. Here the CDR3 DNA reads TGCGCCAGCAGCTTGGCCGCAGGCATGAACACTGAAGCTTTCTTT. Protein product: CASSLAAGMNTEAFF.

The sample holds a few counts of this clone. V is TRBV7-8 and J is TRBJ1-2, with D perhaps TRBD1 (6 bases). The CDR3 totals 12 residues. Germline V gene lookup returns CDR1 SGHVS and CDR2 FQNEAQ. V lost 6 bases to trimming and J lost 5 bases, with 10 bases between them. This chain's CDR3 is CASSDTGYGYTF. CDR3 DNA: TGTGCCAGCAGTGACACAGGGTATGGCTACACCTTC.

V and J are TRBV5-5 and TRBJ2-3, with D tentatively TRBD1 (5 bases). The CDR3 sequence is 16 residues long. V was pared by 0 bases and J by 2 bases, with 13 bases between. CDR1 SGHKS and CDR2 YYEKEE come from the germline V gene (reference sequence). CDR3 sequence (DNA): TGTGCCAGCAGCTTGGAGAGACAGAGAAACACAGATACGCAGTATTTT. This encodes CASSLERQRNTDTQYF.

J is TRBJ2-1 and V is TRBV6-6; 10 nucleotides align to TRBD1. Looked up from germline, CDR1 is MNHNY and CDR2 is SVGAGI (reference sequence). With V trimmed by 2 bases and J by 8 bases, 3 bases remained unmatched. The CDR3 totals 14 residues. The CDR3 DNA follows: TGTGCCAGCAGTTACACCGGGACAGGGGATGAGCAGTTCTTC. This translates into CASSYTGTGDEQFF.

The CDR3 here is CASSVGTGTGLDQPQHF. The CDR3 DNA follows: TGTGCCAGCAGTGTGGGGACCGGGACAGGGCTCGATCAGCCCCAGCATTTT. V and J are TRBV6-1 and TRBJ1-5, with 9 bases identical to TRBD1. The germline V gene encodes CDR1 MNHNS and CDR2 SASEGT. Trimming cost V 4 bases and J 5 bases; bases outside gene matches: 12. The CDR3 spans 17 residues.

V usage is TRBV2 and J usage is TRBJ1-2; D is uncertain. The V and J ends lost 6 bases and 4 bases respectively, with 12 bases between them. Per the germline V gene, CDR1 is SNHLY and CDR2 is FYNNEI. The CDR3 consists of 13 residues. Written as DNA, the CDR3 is TGTGCCAGCAGCCCCGACACCCTCTATGGCTACACCTTC. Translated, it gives CASSPDTLYGYTF.

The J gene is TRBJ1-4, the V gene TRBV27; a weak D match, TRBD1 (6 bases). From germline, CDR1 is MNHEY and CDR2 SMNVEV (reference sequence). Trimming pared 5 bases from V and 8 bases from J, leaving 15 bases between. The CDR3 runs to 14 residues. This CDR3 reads CASSPSGVTEKLFF. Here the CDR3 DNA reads TGTGCCAGCAGTCCATCAGGGGTCACGGAAAAACTGTTTTTT.

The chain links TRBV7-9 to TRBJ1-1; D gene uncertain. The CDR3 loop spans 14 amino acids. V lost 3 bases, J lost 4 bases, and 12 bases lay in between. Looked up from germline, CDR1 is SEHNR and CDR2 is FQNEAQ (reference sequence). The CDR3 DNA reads TGTGCCAGCAGCTTCCCTCAGCGGAGCACTGAAGCTTTCTTT. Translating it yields CASSFPQRSTEAFF.

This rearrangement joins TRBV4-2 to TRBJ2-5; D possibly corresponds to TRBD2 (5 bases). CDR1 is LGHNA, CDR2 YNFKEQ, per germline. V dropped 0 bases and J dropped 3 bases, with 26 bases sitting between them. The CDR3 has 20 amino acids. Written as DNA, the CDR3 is TGTGCCAGCAGCCAAGATCGGGGTAGTTTGGCGATCCGTGCCGAAGAGACCCAGTACTTC. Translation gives CASSQDRGSLAIRAEETQYF.

The CDR3 loop is CASSPTLGTNLRGEKLFF. In DNA form, the CDR3 reads TGTGCCAGCAGCCCCACCCTTGGGACAAATCTCAGGGGTGAAAAACTGTTTTTT. The chain employs TRBV6-2 or TRBV6-3 and TRBJ1-4; perhaps TRBD1 as D (6 bases). Deletions cut 6 bases from V and 7 bases from J, with 27 bases between. The germline V gene has CDR1 MNHEY and CDR2 SVGEGT. The CDR3 runs to 18 residues.

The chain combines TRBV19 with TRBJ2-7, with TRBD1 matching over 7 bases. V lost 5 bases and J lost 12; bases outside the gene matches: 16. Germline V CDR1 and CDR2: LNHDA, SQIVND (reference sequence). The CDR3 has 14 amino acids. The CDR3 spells CASSPGDSSVLRYF. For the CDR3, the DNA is TGTGCCAGTAGTCCAGGGGACAGCTCCGTTCTTCGGTACTTC. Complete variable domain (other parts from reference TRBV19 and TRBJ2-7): DGGITQSPKYLFRKEGQNVTLSCEQNLNHDAMYWYRQDPGQGLRLIYYSQIVNDFQKGDIAEGYSVSREKKESFPLTVTSAQKNPTAFYLCASSPGDSSVLRYFGPGTRLTVT.

CDR3 residues: CAISDPGTGLQPQHF. The DNA of the CDR3 is TGTGCCATCAGTGATCCCGGGACAGGGTTACAGCCCCAGCATTTT. The chain uses TRBV10-3 and TRBJ1-5; 9 nucleotides align to TRBD1. The CDR3 contains 15 residues. The V gene end was trimmed by 3 bases and the J gene end by 7 bases; junction bases not matched to a gene: 7. Germline V gene data show CDR1 as ENHRY and CDR2 as SYGVKD.

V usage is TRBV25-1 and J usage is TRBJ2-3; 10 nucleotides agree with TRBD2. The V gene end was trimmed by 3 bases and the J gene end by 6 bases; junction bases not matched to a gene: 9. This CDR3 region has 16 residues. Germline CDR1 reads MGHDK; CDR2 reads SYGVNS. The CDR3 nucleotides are TGTGCCAGCAGTGAGTTAGCGGGAGGACCCCCTGATACGCAGTATTTT. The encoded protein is CASSELAGGPPDTQYF.

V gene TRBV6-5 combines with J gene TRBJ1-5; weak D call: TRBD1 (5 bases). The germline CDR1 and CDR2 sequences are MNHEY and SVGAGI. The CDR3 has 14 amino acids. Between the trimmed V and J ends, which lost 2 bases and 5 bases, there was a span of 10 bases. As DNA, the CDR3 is TGTGCCAGCAGTTACATCCAGGGCCATCAGCCCCAGCATTTT. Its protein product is CASSYIQGHQPQHF.

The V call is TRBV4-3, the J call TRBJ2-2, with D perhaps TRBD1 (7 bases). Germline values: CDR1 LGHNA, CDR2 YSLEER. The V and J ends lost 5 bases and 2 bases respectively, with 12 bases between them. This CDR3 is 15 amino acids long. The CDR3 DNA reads TGCGCCAGCAGCTCAGGGGGGAGTAACACCGGGGAGCTGTTTTTT. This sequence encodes CASSSGGSNTGELFF.

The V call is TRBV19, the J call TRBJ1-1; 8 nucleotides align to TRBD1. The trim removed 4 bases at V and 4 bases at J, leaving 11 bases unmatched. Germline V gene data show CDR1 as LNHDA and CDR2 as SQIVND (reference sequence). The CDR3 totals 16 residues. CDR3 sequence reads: CASSTLQGAGGTEAFF. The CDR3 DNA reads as TGTGCCAGTAGTACGCTCCAGGGGGCTGGCGGCACTGAAGCTTTCTTT.

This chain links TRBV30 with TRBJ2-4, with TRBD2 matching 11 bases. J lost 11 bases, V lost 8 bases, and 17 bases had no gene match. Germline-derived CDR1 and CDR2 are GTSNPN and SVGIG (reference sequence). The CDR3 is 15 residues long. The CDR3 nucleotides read TGTGCCAGCTTAGCGGGAGGGCCGACTGGAAGTGTTCAGTACTTC. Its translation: CASLAGGPTGSVQYF.

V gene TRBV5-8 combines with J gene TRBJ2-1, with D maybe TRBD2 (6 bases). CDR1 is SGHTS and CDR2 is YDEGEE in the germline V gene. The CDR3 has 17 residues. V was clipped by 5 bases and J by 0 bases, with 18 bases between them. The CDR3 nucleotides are TGTGCCAGCAGTCGAAGGAGCGGGTTGAGCTCCTACAATGAGCAGTTCTTC. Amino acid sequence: CASSRRSGLSSYNEQFF.

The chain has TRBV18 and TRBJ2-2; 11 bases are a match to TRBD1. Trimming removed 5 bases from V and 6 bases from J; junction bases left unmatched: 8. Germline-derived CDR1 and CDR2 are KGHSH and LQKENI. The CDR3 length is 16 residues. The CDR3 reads CASSTGTGGSAGELFF. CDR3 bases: TGTGCCAGCTCAACCGGGACAGGGGGAAGTGCCGGGGAGCTGTTTTTT.

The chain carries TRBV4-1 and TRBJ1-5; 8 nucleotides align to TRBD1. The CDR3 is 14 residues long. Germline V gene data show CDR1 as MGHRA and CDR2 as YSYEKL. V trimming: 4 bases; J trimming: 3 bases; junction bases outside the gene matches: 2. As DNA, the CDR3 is TGCGCCAGCAGCCCGGACAGGGTCAATCAGCCCCAGCATTTT. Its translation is CASSPDRVNQPQHF.

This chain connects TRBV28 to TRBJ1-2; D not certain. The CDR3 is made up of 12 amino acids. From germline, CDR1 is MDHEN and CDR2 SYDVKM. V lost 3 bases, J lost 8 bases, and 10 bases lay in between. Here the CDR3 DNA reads TGTGCCAGCAGTTTGGAGGTAGGAGGCTACACCTTC. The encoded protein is CASSLEVGGYTF.

In DNA, the CDR3 is TGTGCCAGCAGCTTAACATCAGGGGGCAGGACTGAAGCTTTCTTT. This encodes CASSLTSGGRTEAFF. The chain employs TRBV7-2 and TRBJ1-1, with TRBD1 identical over 8 bases. This CDR3 comprises 15 residues. The V segment lost 2 bases and the J segment 5 bases; nucleotides outside the gene matches: 7. Germline V gene lookup returns CDR1 SGHTA and CDR2 FQGNSA.

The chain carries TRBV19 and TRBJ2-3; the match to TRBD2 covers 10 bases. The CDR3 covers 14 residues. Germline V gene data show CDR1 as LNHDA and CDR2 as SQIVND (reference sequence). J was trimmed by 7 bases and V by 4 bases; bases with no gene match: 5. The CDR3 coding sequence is TGTGCCAGTAGTAAGCGGGAGGGCCGGTATACGCAGTATTTT. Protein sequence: CASSKREGRYTQYF.

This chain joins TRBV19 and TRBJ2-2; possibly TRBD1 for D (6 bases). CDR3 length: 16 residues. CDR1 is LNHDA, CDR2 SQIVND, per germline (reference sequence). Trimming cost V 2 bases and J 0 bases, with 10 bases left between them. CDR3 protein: CASSITGTTNTGELFF. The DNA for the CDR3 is TGTGCCAGTAGTATAACCGGGACAACGAACACCGGGGAGCTGTTTTTT.

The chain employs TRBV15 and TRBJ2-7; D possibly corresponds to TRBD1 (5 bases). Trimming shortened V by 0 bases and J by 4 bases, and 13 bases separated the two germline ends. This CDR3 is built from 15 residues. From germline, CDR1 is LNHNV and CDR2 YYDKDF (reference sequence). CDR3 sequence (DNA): TGTGCCACCAGCAGAGAAATGGCAGGGCGGTACGAGCAGTACTTC. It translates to CATSREMAGRYEQYF.

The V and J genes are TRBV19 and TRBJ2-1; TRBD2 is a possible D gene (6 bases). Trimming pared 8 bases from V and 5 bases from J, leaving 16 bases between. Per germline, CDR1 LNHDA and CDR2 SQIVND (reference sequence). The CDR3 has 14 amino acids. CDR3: CASLARDRHNEQFF. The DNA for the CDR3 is TGTGCCAGTCTTGCGCGGGACCGACACAATGAGCAGTTCTTC.

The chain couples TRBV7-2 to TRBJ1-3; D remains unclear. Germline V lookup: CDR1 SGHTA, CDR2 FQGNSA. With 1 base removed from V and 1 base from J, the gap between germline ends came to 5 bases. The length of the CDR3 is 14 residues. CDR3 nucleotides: TGTGCCAGCAGCTTAGATCCGTCTGGAAACACCATATATTTT. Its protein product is CASSLDPSGNTIYF.

CDR3 sequence: CAWSVRAGDNSPLHF. In nucleotides, the CDR3 is TGTGCCTGGAGTGTAAGGGCAGGGGATAATTCACCCCTCCACTTT. This sequence joins TRBV30 and TRBJ1-6; tentative D call: TRBD1 (6 bases). Trimming pared 0 bases from V and 5 bases from J, leaving 11 bases between. The CDR3 has 15 amino acids. Germline CDR1 is GTSNPN and CDR2 is SVGIG (reference sequence).

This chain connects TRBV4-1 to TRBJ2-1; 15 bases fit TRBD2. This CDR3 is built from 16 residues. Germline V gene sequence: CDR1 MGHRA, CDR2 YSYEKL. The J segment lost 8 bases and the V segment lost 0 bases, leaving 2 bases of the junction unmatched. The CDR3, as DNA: TGCGCCAGCAGCCAAGATGGGACTAGCGGGAGGTATGAGCAGTTCTTC. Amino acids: CASSQDGTSGRYEQFF.

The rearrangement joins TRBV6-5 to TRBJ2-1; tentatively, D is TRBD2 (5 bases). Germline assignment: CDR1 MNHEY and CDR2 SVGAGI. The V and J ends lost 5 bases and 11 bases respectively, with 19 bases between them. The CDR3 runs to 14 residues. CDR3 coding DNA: TGTGCCAGCAGTCCCGCGGTCATAAGCGGTCAGCAGTTCTTC. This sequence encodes CASSPAVISGQQFF.

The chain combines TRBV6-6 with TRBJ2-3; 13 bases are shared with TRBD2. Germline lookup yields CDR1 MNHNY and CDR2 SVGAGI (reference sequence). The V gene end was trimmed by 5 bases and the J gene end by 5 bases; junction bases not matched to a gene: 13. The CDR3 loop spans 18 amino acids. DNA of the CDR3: TGTGCCAGCAGTCGCTTTACTGGACTAGCGGGAGTAGTAGATACGCAGTATTTT. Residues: CASSRFTGLAGVVDTQYF.